Listed here are 14 T cell receptor beta chains from one sample, sequenced in a study of Ad26.COV2.S vaccination and SARS-CoV-2 variants. TCRdb's table, derived via immunoSEQ multiplex PCR, lists solely in-frame clones and lacks some. This table holds roughly 700,000 clones, about 90% found once. Treatment given: 15 to 20 received Ad26.COV2.S at low or high dose, single or two shots; 5 received placebo; per-sample allocation not given. Sample collection was performed on day 63 after the first vaccine or placebo injection. Specimen: peripheral blood, collected in a trial of Ad26.COV2.S vaccine versus placebo. All receptors derive from a person between 18 and 60 years old who received the Ad26.COV2.S COVID-19 vaccine or a placebo.

The chain recombines TRBV30 with TRBJ2-2, with D perhaps TRBD1 or TRBD2 (5 bases each). CDR1 and CDR2 from the germline V gene are GTSNPN and SVGIG (reference sequence). The CDR3 is 13 amino acids. Trimming cost V 5 bases and J 0 bases, with 7 bases left between them. Here the CDR3 DNA reads TGTGCCTGGCGGGGCGCGAACACCGGGGAGCTGTTTTTT. Residues: CAWRGANTGELFF.

The table lists this clone with a few counts. The same CDR3 arises from other DNA sequences in this sample as well. The chain carries TRBV7-2 and TRBJ2-3; 7 bases agree with TRBD2. J gave up 3 bases and V 3 bases, and 3 bases lay outside the gene matches. Germline CDR1 is SGHTA and CDR2 is FQGNSA. The CDR3 is 14 amino acids. The CDR3, as DNA: TGTGCCAGCAGCTTCAAAGCGGGGACAGATACGCAGTATTTT. It codes for CASSFKAGTDTQYF.

V gene TRBV9 combines with J gene TRBJ2-1; D is perhaps TRBD2 (5 bases). CDR3 length: 13 residues. From germline, CDR1 is SGDLS and CDR2 YYNGEE. The ends were cut back, 4 bases at V and 4 bases at J, with 9 bases in the middle. DNA of the CDR3: TGTGCCAGCAGCACCCCGGGGTACAATGAGCAGTTCTTC. It yields the protein CASSTPGYNEQFF.

This chain links TRBV5-1 with TRBJ2-3; 7 bases align to TRBD2. The V and J ends lost 3 bases and 4 bases, in that order; junction bases with no gene match: 17. Germline assignment: CDR1 SGHRS and CDR2 YFSETQ. This CDR3 contains 18 residues. In DNA, the CDR3 is TGCGCCAGCAGCTCCCTCAGCGGGATGGGTTGGGTAGCAGATACGCAGTATTTT. Translated, it gives CASSSLSGMGWVADTQYF.

The chain is built from TRBV6-5 and TRBJ1-2, with D tentatively TRBD1 (6 bases). V was shortened by 7 bases and J by 3 bases, with 18 bases between the two germline ends. The germline V gene encodes CDR1 MNHEY and CDR2 SVGAGI. CDR3 length: 15 residues. CDR3 DNA sequence: TGTGCCAGCACCCCGGTGGGGGGGCCGGACTATGGCTACACCTTC. This gives the protein CASTPVGGPDYGYTF.

The chain recombines TRBV4-2 with TRBJ1-1; D may be TRBD1 (5 bases). The CDR3 consists of 14 residues. V lost 3 bases and J 4 bases, leaving 12 bases between the germline ends. Germline V lookup: CDR1 LGHNA, CDR2 YNFKEQ. This CDR3 is CASSQTQVGTEAFF. Here the CDR3 DNA reads TGTGCCAGCAGCCAGACACAGGTGGGCACTGAAGCTTTCTTT.

A single count supports this clone. Within the sample, other DNA sequences also encode this same CDR3. The rearrangement joins TRBV30 to TRBJ1-6; 10 nucleotides line up with TRBD1. With V trimmed by 3 bases and J by 7 bases, 0 bases remained unmatched. This CDR3 contains 13 residues. Germline loops: CDR1 GTSNPN, CDR2 SVGIG (reference sequence). CDR3 in amino acids: CAWRDRGNSPLHF. The CDR3 nucleotides read TGTGCCTGGAGGGACAGGGGGAATTCACCCCTCCACTTT.

This sequence joins TRBV4-1 and TRBJ2-2, with 7 positions matching TRBD1. Losses at the gene ends were 3 bases for V and 3 bases for J; bases not matched to a gene: 10. The V gene's germline CDR1 is MGHRA and CDR2 YSYEKL. The CDR3 runs to 17 residues. The CDR3: CASSHGPGTDYTGELFF. In DNA form, the CDR3 reads TGCGCCAGCAGCCATGGACCCGGGACAGATTACACCGGGGAGCTGTTTTTT.

V and J are TRBV27 and TRBJ1-2, with D perhaps matching TRBD1 (5 bases). Trimming pared 6 bases from V and 6 bases from J, leaving 14 bases between. The length of the CDR3 is 13 residues. From germline, CDR1 is MNHEY and CDR2 SMNVEV (reference sequence). The CDR3 reads CASRQDTWDGYTF. The CDR3 coding sequence is TGTGCCAGCAGACAGGACACCTGGGATGGCTACACCTTC.

This chain connects TRBV18 to TRBJ1-3, with D perhaps TRBD1 (5 bases). The V gene's germline CDR1 is KGHSH and CDR2 LQKENI. The V and J ends lost 3 bases and 2 bases respectively, with 11 bases between them. This CDR3 is 15 amino acids long. CDR3 DNA sequence: TGTGCCAGCTCACCCGCGGGGGTTGCTGGAAACACCATATATTTT. This translates into CASSPAGVAGNTIYF.

This clone was seen once. The J gene is TRBJ1-6, the V gene TRBV3-1 (or the pseudogene TRBV3-2); 7 positions agree with TRBD1. CDR1 and CDR2 (germline): LGHDT, YNNKEL (reference sequence). V lost 3 bases to trimming and J lost 10 bases; unmatched junction nucleotides: 6. The CDR3 spans 14 residues. Written as DNA, the CDR3 is TGTGCCAGCAGCCAGGAAAACAGGGGATCACCCCTCCACTTT. As protein: CASSQENRGSPLHF.

The rearrangement uses TRBV18 and TRBJ2-3; TRBD2 matches at 9 bases. From germline, CDR1 is KGHSH and CDR2 LQKENI. The CDR3 loop spans 15 amino acids. J lost 5 bases, V lost 1 base, and 4 bases had no gene match. Here the CDR3 DNA reads TGTGCCAGCTCACCACTAGCGGGGGTAAGAGATACGCAGTATTTT. This gives the protein CASSPLAGVRDTQYF.

J is TRBJ2-7 and V is TRBV5-8, with TRBD2 matching over 8 bases. This CDR3 spans 16 amino acids. V was clipped by 0 bases and J by 0 bases; unmatched bases: 5. Germline CDR1 and CDR2: SGHTS and YDEGEE. CDR3 bases: TGTGCCAGCAGCTTGGCCCCACTAGCGGACTCCTACGAGCAGTACTTC. Translated, it gives CASSLAPLADSYEQYF.

The chain employs TRBV24-1 and TRBJ1-5; D is ambiguous. CDR1 is KGHDR and CDR2 is SFDVKD in the germline V gene. Trimming stripped 9 bases from V and 6 bases from J, with 17 bases between. The CDR3 is 14 amino acids. CDR3 residues: CATRSLIVGQPQHF. CDR3 DNA sequence: TGTGCCACCCGGAGTCTGATTGTGGGTCAGCCCCAGCATTTT.